Following are 25 T cell receptor beta chains from one sample sequenced in a study of control samples from healthy donors and cancer patients. Libraries were prepared by immunoSEQ multiplex PCR; TCRdb keeps only in-frame clonotypes and omits some of them. This table has 150,000 to 200,000 clones, roughly 91% appearing once. The specimen sequenced was blood. The receptors were gathered from a woman under 40 in good health.

The CDR3 DNA sequence: TGTGCCAGCAGCCCCCGGGACAGGATGAACACTGAAGCTTTCTTT. Its protein is CASSPRDRMNTEAFF. The chain is built from TRBV3-1 (or the pseudogene TRBV3-2) and TRBJ1-1; 8 positions match TRBD1. The CDR3 extends over 15 amino acids. After removal of 4 bases from V and 0 bases from J, the junction contained 4 bases not matched to a gene. Germline V gene sequence: CDR1 LGHDT, CDR2 YNNKEL (reference sequence).

V is TRBV7-9 and J is TRBJ1-3; D ambiguous. This CDR3 has 12 amino acids. Between the trimmed V and J ends, which lost 5 bases and 4 bases, there was a span of 6 bases. Germline V gene lookup returns CDR1 SEHNR and CDR2 FQNEAQ (reference sequence). The CDR3, as DNA: TGTGCCAGCAGCGGAACAGGAAACACCATATATTTT. Its protein product is CASSGTGNTIYF.

The chain has TRBV19 and TRBJ2-5; 13 nucleotides agree with TRBD2. This CDR3 has 15 residues. V shed 5 bases and J 3 bases; nucleotides not matched to a gene: 3. Germline CDR1 and CDR2: LNHDA and SQIVND (reference sequence). CDR3 in DNA: TGTGCCAGTAGTGGGGGGACTAGCGGGGAAGAGACCCAGTACTTC. Amino acids: CASSGGTSGEETQYF.

Only a few counts were recorded for this clone. This chain joins TRBV18 and TRBJ2-7, with TRBD2 matching 9 bases. This CDR3 contains 15 residues. Germline V lookup: CDR1 KGHSH, CDR2 LQKENI. The junction had 5 bases not matched to a gene; V was cut back by 2 bases and J by 3 bases. The CDR3: CASSPIQREVYEQYF. DNA for the CDR3: TGTGCCAGCTCACCAATACAGCGGGAGGTCTACGAGCAGTACTTC.

The chain has TRBV19 and TRBJ1-1, with D hard to call. Trimming removed 5 bases from V and 6 bases from J, with 7 bases in between. The CDR3 is 11 amino acids. Looked up from germline, CDR1 is LNHDA and CDR2 is SQIVND (reference sequence). The CDR3 DNA follows: TGTGCCAGTAGTCGGAGTGCTGAAGCTTTCTTT. Residues: CASSRSAEAFF.

The rearrangement uses TRBV6-5 and TRBJ1-2, with unresolved D. CDR3 length: 13 amino acids. Deletions cut 4 bases from V and 4 bases from J, with 10 bases between. Looked up from germline, CDR1 is MNHEY and CDR2 is SVGAGI. CDR3 amino acids: CASSSTDPYGYTF. The CDR3 coding sequence is TGTGCCAGCAGTTCGACTGATCCCTATGGCTACACCTTC.

The chain couples TRBV19 to TRBJ1-1; 8 bases match TRBD1. This CDR3 comprises 13 residues. The V gene's germline CDR1 is LNHDA and CDR2 SQIVND (reference sequence). V lost 5 bases to trimming and J lost 4 bases; unmatched junction nucleotides: 3. In DNA form, the CDR3 reads TGTGCCAGTAGTGACAGGGGCACCACTGAAGCTTTCTTT. Its translation: CASSDRGTTEAFF.

This clone showed up just once. The V call is TRBV28, the J call TRBJ2-3, with no clear D. The V gene's germline CDR1 is MDHEN and CDR2 SYDVKM. Trimming pared 5 bases from V and 2 bases from J, leaving 8 bases between. CDR3 length equals 13 residues. The CDR3 DNA is TGTGCCAGCAGTAAGACAAACACAGATACGCAGTATTTT. This translates into CASSKTNTDTQYF. Full variable domain (missing parts from reference TRBV28 and TRBJ2-3): DVKVTQSSRYLVKRTGEKVFLECVQDMDHENMFWYRQDPGLGLRLIYFSYDVKMKEKGDIPEGYSVSREKKERFSLILESASTNQTSMYLCASSKTNTDTQYFGPGTRLTVL.

This chain links TRBV27 with TRBJ1-6, with 10 bases that match TRBD1. Unmatched junction bases numbered 10, after V lost 5 bases and J lost 0 bases. The germline CDR1 and CDR2 sequences are MNHEY and SMNVEV (reference sequence). This CDR3 has 19 amino acids. The CDR3 region has the DNA TGTGCCAGCAGTACCCCTCGGACAGGGGGGAGCTCCTATAATTCACCCCTCCACTTT. It translates to CASSTPRTGGSSYNSPLHF.

The J gene is TRBJ2-2, the V gene TRBV6-5, with 12 bases that match TRBD2. The CDR3 length is 15 residues. Trimming at V came to 5 bases and at J to 3 bases, leaving 1 base not matched to a gene. Looked up from germline, CDR1 is MNHEY and CDR2 is SVGAGI. In DNA, the CDR3 is TGTGCCAGCAGTCGACTAGCGGGAGACACCGGGGAGCTGTTTTTT. Its protein product is CASSRLAGDTGELFF.

This sequence joins TRBV6-4 and TRBJ2-1, with 9 bases that match TRBD1. Losses at the gene ends were 4 bases for V and 0 bases for J; bases not matched to a gene: 1. Looked up from germline, CDR1 is MRHNA and CDR2 is SNTAGT. This CDR3 region has 15 residues. The CDR3 is CASSATGGSYNEQFF. CDR3 DNA sequence: TGTGCCAGCAGTGCGACAGGGGGCTCCTACAATGAGCAGTTCTTC.

This chain connects TRBV12-3 or TRBV12-4 to TRBJ2-1; maybe TRBD1 (6 bases). V was trimmed by 5 bases and J by 8 bases, leaving 10 bases between them. The CDR3 spans 12 residues. The CDR3 DNA sequence: TGTGCCAGCAGTCCTGACAGGTATGAGCAGTTCTTC. It specifies CASSPDRYEQFF.

The J gene is TRBJ2-7, the V gene TRBV13; 9 positions match TRBD1. Trimming at V came to 3 bases and at J to 5 bases, leaving 5 bases not matched to a gene. The germline V gene encodes CDR1 PRHDT and CDR2 FYEKMQ (reference sequence). The CDR3 is made up of 14 amino acids. CDR3 amino acids: CASSLGQGSHEQYF. The CDR3 DNA reads TGTGCCAGCAGCTTGGGACAGGGTAGCCACGAGCAGTACTTC.

The genes are TRBV28 and TRBJ2-3; TRBD2 agrees at 13 bases. CDR1 and CDR2 from the germline V gene are MDHEN and SYDVKM. The length of the CDR3 is 16 residues. V gave up 6 bases and J gave up 8 bases; unmatched junction bases: 11. CDR3 DNA sequence: TGTGCCAGCAGCCCCCCAAGCACTAGCGGGAGGGTTACGCAGTATTTT. It specifies CASSPPSTSGRVTQYF.

This chain uses TRBV5-1 with TRBJ2-3; 7 bases align to TRBD1. The CDR3 is 14 residues long. J gave up 2 bases and V 0 bases, and 0 bases lay outside the gene matches. Germline CDR1 reads SGHRS; CDR2 reads YFSETQ. The CDR3 nucleotides read TGCGCCAGCAGCTTGGAGGGGGCCACAGATACGCAGTATTTT. This translates into CASSLEGATDTQYF.

The J gene is TRBJ2-5, the V gene TRBV18; D call uncertain. V lost 3 bases and J 1 base, leaving 12 bases between the germline ends. The CDR3 spans 15 residues. Looked up from germline, CDR1 is KGHSH and CDR2 is LQKENI. CDR3 DNA sequence: TGTGCCAGCTCACCGGGGTCAGGTTTCCAAGAGACCCAGTACTTC. This sequence encodes CASSPGSGFQETQYF.

J is TRBJ2-7 and V is TRBV10-1, with 12 bases aligning to TRBD2. Germline lookup yields CDR1 WNHNN and CDR2 SYGVQD (reference sequence). The CDR3 extends over 14 amino acids. V was pared by 5 bases and J by 3 bases, with 2 bases of the junction left unmatched. CDR3 DNA: TGCGCCAGCAGTAAGACTAGCGGGGGCTACGAGCAGTACTTC. It codes for CASSKTSGGYEQYF.

The chain carries TRBV6-5 and TRBJ1-2; 8 bases are shared with TRBD1. This CDR3 comprises 13 residues. V shed 6 bases, J shed 4 bases, and the junction held 4 bases outside the gene matches. CDR1 MNHEY and CDR2 SVGAGI come from the germline V gene. The CDR3, as DNA: TGTGCCAGCAGCCCGGACAGGGCCTATGGCTACACCTTC. This translates into CASSPDRAYGYTF.

The chain uses TRBV7-3 and TRBJ2-3; tentatively, D is TRBD1 (6 bases). The V gene's germline CDR1 is SGHTA and CDR2 FQGTGA. V lost 5 bases to trimming and J lost 4 bases, with 10 bases between them. The CDR3 extends over 13 amino acids. CDR3 residues: CASSPTGSDTQYF. For the CDR3, the DNA is TGTGCCAGCAGCCCTACAGGGTCAGATACGCAGTATTTT. Complete variable domain (other parts from reference TRBV7-3 and TRBJ2-3): GAGVSQTPSNKVTEKGKYVELRCDPISGHTALYWYRQSLGQGPEFLIYFQGTGAADDSGLPNDRFFAVRPEGSVSTLKIQRTERGDSAVYLCASSPTGSDTQYFGPGTRLTVL.

The rearrangement links TRBV15 to TRBJ1-1, with TRBD1 as a possible D gene (6 bases). This CDR3 contains 15 residues. Deletions cut 0 bases from V and 0 bases from J, with 8 bases between. In germline, CDR1 is LNHNV, CDR2 YYDKDF (reference sequence). The CDR3: CATSRDGGLNTEAFF. CDR3 coding DNA: TGTGCCACCAGCAGAGATGGGGGGCTGAACACTGAAGCTTTCTTT.

The V gene is TRBV19, the J gene TRBJ2-1; tentative D call: TRBD1 (6 bases). The CDR3 is 15 residues long. Trimming left V 5 bases short and J 0 bases short, with 11 bases between. Germline CDR1 is LNHDA and CDR2 is SQIVND (reference sequence). CDR3 sequence (DNA): TGTGCCAGTAGTCTAGGACAGAGCTCCTACAATGAGCAGTTCTTC. This encodes CASSLGQSSYNEQFF.

This chain links TRBV3-1 (or the pseudogene TRBV3-2) with TRBJ1-2; 10 nucleotides line up with TRBD1. Germline V gene sequence: CDR1 LGHDT, CDR2 YNNKEL (reference sequence). This CDR3 region has 15 residues. V shed 6 bases, J shed 4 bases, and the junction held 8 bases outside the gene matches. The chain's CDR3 is CASRRGQGVGYGYTF. In nucleotides, the CDR3 is TGTGCCAGCAGACGAGGACAGGGGGTTGGCTATGGCTACACCTTC.

The chain is built from TRBV7-9 and TRBJ1-4; unclear D gene. This CDR3 has 12 amino acids. Deletions cut 1 base from V and 6 bases from J, with 3 bases between. Germline CDR1 reads SEHNR; CDR2 reads FQNEAQ (reference sequence). The CDR3 spells CASSLVDEKLFF. The CDR3, as DNA: TGTGCCAGCAGCTTAGTGGATGAAAAACTGTTTTTT. Supplemented by reference TRBV7-9 and TRBJ1-4, the full variable domain reads DTGVSQNPRHKITKRGQNVTFRCDPISEHNRLYWYRQTLGQGPEFLTYFQNEAQLEKSRLLSDRFSAERPKGSFSTLEIQRTEQGDSAMYLCASSLVDEKLFFGSGTQLSVL.

The J gene is TRBJ2-3, the V gene TRBV7-3; 13 bases are a match to TRBD2. The CDR3 is made up of 16 amino acids. Looked up from germline, CDR1 is SGHTA and CDR2 is FQGTGA. After removal of 4 bases from V and 5 bases from J, the junction contained 6 bases not matched to a gene. The CDR3 nucleotides read TGTGCCAGCAGCTCCGGACTAGCGGGAGCTAAAGATACGCAGTATTTT. This sequence encodes CASSSGLAGAKDTQYF.

The V gene is TRBV7-2, the J gene TRBJ1-6, with TRBD1 identical over 7 bases. Germline assignment: CDR1 SGHTA and CDR2 FQGNSA. This CDR3 is 14 amino acids long. V gave up 3 bases and J gave up 7 bases; unmatched junction bases: 3. This chain's CDR3 is CASSFTGENSPLHF. CDR3 nucleotides: TGTGCCAGCAGCTTCACAGGGGAAAATTCACCCCTCCACTTT.